This TCR beta chain was obtained from a study of early stage breast cancer tumors. Broader study findings: Blood repertoires resembled normal breast more than tumor.

To note about this clone: Its antigen is unidentified.

The table came from immunoSEQ multiplex PCR; TCRdb's copy has only in-frame clones and leaves some out. The table shows 5,000 to 6,500 clones, with just under 70% occurring only once. The TCR comes from a person aged 55 to 70 with breast cancer. Sequenced sample: normal breast tissue next to the tumor.

The CDR3 is CARSQTSGGRKSSYNEQFF. The CDR3 DNA follows: TGTGCCAGAAGCCAGACTAGCGGGGGACGCAAAAGCTCCTACAATGAGCAGTTCTTC. The chain carries TRBV5-3 and TRBJ2-1; 12 nucleotides match TRBD2. TRBV5-3 is flagged as an ORF with uncertain function. V trimming: 4 bases; J trimming: 0 bases; junction bases outside the gene matches: 11. This CDR3 region has 19 residues.